The clone carrying this T cell receptor (beta chain) was observed a handful of times. Its antigen is not known. The data were taken from a study of T cells in Graves' hyperthyroidism and ophthalmopathy. In the study overall: Staff took peripheral blood when the initial diagnosis was made, before any treatment began. Study-wide findings and caveats: Ophthalmopathy onset followed model prediction by a median approximately 6.2 months.

Hyperthyroidism had been newly diagnosed in patients aged 18 to 65, and its duration was under 2 months. Source material for PBMCs was 10 ml fresh peripheral blood. TCR beta CDR3 region amplification was performed from RNA transcripts. With the HTBI primer set, the TCR CDR3 went through a first round of RT-PCR. One entry per CDR3 protein, called by TCRdb with MiXCR from the multiplex PCR reads. Of around 800,000 distinct CDR3 sequences in the sample, approximately 40% are singletons; the top ten hold approximately 8.7%. Germline V gene data show CDR1 as SGHRS and CDR2 as YFSETQ. Trimming cost V 4 bases and J 3 bases; bases outside gene matches: 4. This CDR3 region has 16 residues.

Material: blood. The chain is built from TRBV5-1 and TRBJ2-2; 12 bases are a match to TRBD1. The origin of this receptor is a man younger than 30 with Graves' hyperthyroidism. DNA for the CDR3: TGCGCCAGCAGCCCAGGGACAGGGGGCTACACCGGGGAGCTGTTTTTT. Its translation is CASSPGTGGYTGELFF.